Reported below is one T cell receptor beta chain. Its matching antigen is unknown. The sample is drawn from a study of CD8+ T cells in alopecia areata. Study background: Treatment with tofacitinib (6 to 18 months) was followed by 6 months off drug. Study-wide findings and caveats: Higher clonality and more expanded CD8+ clones appeared in lesional than normal scalp.

The CDR3 length is 14 residues. Germline-derived CDR1 and CDR2 are SGHDT and YYEEEE. V was pared by 4 bases and J by 4 bases, with 14 bases between. Isolated RNA was reverse transcribed into cDNA used as the sequencing template. Sequencing was performed with immunoSEQ multiplex PCR; in TCRdb, only in-frame clones are kept and a portion is missing. The sample shows more than 110,000 clones, around three fifths of them seen only once. The receptor was isolated from a human donor with alopecia areata. V gene TRBV5-6 combines with J gene TRBJ1-1; tentatively, D is TRBD1 (5 bases). This material consisted of CD4+ T cells sorted from blood, taken at week 0. Here the CDR3 DNA reads TGTGCCAGCAGCGCCGGTCCGGGGGGCACTGAAGCTTTCTTT. Its translation: CASSAGPGGTEAFF. Filled out from reference TRBV5-6 and TRBJ1-1, the complete variable domain reads DAGVTQSPTHLIKTRGQQVTLRCSPKSGHDTVSWYQQALGQGPQFIFQYYEEEERQRGNFPDRFSGHQFPNYSSELNVNALLLGDSALYLCASSAGPGGTEAFFGQGTRLTVV.